Given below is one T cell receptor beta chain in context. No antigen is known for it. The read terminates 3 residues ahead of where the CDR3 ends, so the germline J gene completes it. The data are from a study of T cells in women clearing cervical HPV infection. The CDR3 runs to 13 residues. V lost 7 bases to trimming and J lost 2 bases; unmatched junction nucleotides: 4. CDR1 is MNHEY, CDR2 SVGEGT, per germline. TCRdb's table, derived via immunoSEQ multiplex PCR, lists solely in-frame clones and lacks some. The sample includes some 20,000 clones. Study conclusions and caveats: T-cell numbers per sample were unknown and may explain richness differences.

The rearrangement uses TRBV6-2 or TRBV6-3 and TRBJ2-7; 8 positions match TRBD1. This sequence was found in a woman between 18 and 70 years old with a cervical HPV16 infection that either progressed to CIN3+ or cleared (not recorded which). Sequences were obtained from blood buffy coat. The CDR3 protein is CASKTGAPYEQYF. The CDR3 bases that were read are TGTGCCAGCAAGACAGGGGCCCCCTACGAG.